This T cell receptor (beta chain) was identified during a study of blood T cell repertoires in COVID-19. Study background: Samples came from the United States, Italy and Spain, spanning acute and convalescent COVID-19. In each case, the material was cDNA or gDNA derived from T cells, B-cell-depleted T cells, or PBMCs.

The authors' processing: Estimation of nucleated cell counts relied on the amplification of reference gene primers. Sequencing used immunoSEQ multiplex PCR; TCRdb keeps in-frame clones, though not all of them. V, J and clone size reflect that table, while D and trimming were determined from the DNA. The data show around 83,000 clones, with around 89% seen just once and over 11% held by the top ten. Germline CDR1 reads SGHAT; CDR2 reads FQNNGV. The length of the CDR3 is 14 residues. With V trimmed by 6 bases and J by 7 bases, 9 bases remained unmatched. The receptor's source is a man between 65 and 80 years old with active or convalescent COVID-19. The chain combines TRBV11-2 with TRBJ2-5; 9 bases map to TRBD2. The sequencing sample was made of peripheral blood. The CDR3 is CASRGSGSGGTQYF. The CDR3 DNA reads TGTGCCAGCAGGGGTAGCGGGAGTGGGGGGACCCAGTACTTC.